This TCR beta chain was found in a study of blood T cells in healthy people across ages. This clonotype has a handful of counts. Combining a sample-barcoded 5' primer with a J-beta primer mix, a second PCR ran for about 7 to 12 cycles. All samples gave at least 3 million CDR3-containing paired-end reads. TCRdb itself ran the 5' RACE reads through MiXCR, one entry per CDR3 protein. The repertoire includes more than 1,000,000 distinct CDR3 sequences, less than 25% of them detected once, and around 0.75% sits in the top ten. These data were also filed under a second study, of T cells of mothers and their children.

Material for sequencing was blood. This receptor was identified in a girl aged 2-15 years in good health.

The CDR3 DNA reads TGTGCCAGCAGCAGGGGACTCCCCGAAAAACTGTTTTTT. Amino acid sequence: CASSRGLPEKLFF. The chain has TRBV13 and TRBJ1-4; a possible D gene is TRBD1 (5 bases). V lost 5 bases to trimming and J lost 8 bases, with 12 bases between them. CDR1 and CDR2 from the germline V gene are PRHDT and FYEKMQ (reference sequence). This CDR3 spans 13 amino acids.